A selection of T cell receptor beta chains follows, all from one sample in a study of T cells in Graves' hyperthyroidism and ophthalmopathy. MiXCR, applied by TCRdb to the multiplex PCR reads, yields one record per CDR3 protein. The table has 700,000 to 950,000 distinct CDR3 sequences, 35% seen once. Sequences were obtained from blood. All receptors come from a woman in her thirties or forties with Graves' hyperthyroidism. Each CDR3 is given with its conserved first and last residue. D genes are given only for firm matches. Not every row has a clone size; where given, it reads once, few, many or a size class.

v_call	clone_size	j_call	d_call	cdr3_nt	cdr3_aa
TRBV12-3/TRBV12-4	.	TRBJ1-2	TRBD1	TGTGCCAGCACCCTGGGACAGGCGAACTATGGCTACACCTTC	CASTLGQANYGYTF
TRBV2	.	TRBJ2-1	.	TGTGCCAGCAGCGGTCTCCACGGGTACAATGAGCAGTTCTTC	CASSGLHGYNEQFF
TRBV5-4	.	TRBJ2-6	.	TGTGCCAGCAGCTTACCGCTTTATGTCTCTGGGGCCAACGTCCTGACTTTC	CASSLPLYVSGANVLTF
TRBV15	many	TRBJ2-5	.	TGTGCCACCAGCGGAATAGGGGAGACCCAGTACTTC	CATSGIGETQYF
TRBV10-2	many	TRBJ1-2	.	TGCGCCAGCCGTGGGGGTCTCTACACCTTC	CASRGGLYTF
TRBV7-9	.	TRBJ2-2	TRBD2	TGTGCCAGCAGCTTTGGCGGGAGAGGAGGGGAGCTGTTTTTT	CASSFGGRGGELFF
TRBV12-3/TRBV12-4	few	TRBJ1-2	.	TGTGCCAGCAGTTTAAAACGGATCAACTATGGCTACACCTTC	CASSLKRINYGYTF
TRBV4-1	few	TRBJ2-7	TRBD2	TGCGCCAGCAGTCGAGAATGGGGGGGCTCCTACGAGCAGTACTTC	CASSREWGGSYEQYF
TRBV12-3/TRBV12-4	few	TRBJ2-5	TRBD1	TGTGCCAGCAGCAAGGACAGGGTTTTGGAGACCCAGTACTTC	CASSKDRVLETQYF
TRBV10-3	.	TRBJ1-2	.	TGTGCCATCAGTTCAACATATGGCTACACCTTC	CAISSTYGYTF
TRBV19	.	TRBJ2-2	TRBD2	TGTGCCAGTAGTATAGTTTGGCTAGCGGGGGGCCCCTCAAGTAACACCGGGGAGCTGTTTTTT	CASSIVWLAGGPSSNTGELFF
TRBV2	few	TRBJ2-5	.	TGTGCCAGCGGCGGGCATTTGGAGACCCAGTACTTC	CASGGHLETQYF
TRBV29-1	many	TRBJ1-5	.	TGCAGCGTTGAGGACGTCCCTGAGCAGCCCCAGCATTTT	CSVEDVPEQPQHF
TRBV7-9	many	TRBJ2-7	.	TGTGCCAGCAGGCCATCTTACGGGCCCTACGAGCAGTACTTC	CASRPSYGPYEQYF
TRBV4-3	few	TRBJ1-1	.	TGCGCCAGCAGCCAAGATTGGCAGGACACTGAAGCTTTCTTT	CASSQDWQDTEAFF
TRBV7-6	few	TRBJ1-5	.	TGTGCCAGCAGCCCCCGGGACAATCAGCCCCAGCATTTT	CASSPRDNQPQHF
TRBV20-1	many	TRBJ2-5	.	TGCAGTGCTTCGACAGTCCAAGAGACCCAGTACTTC	CSASTVQETQYF
TRBV20-1	few	TRBJ2-7	TRBD2	TGCAGTGCTAGGGGGACTAGCGGGAGGGCCTACGAGCAGTACTTC	CSARGTSGRAYEQYF
TRBV2	few	TRBJ1-6	TRBD1	TGTGCCAGCAGCGCTTCCGGGACAGGGAACGTTTATAATTCACCCCTCCACTTT	CASSASGTGNVYNSPLHF
TRBV29-1	.	TRBJ2-5	TRBD1	TGCAGCAACGACAGGGGGCAGGGGGAGACCCAGTACTTC	CSNDRGQGETQYF
TRBV25-1	.	TRBJ1-2	.	TGTGCTAGAGAGGGGGGCAGTCCTAACTATGGCTACACCTTC	CAREGGSPNYGYTF
TRBV25-1	.	TRBJ1-3	.	TGTGCCAGCAGTGAATCGGGGGCGTCTGGAAACACCATATATTTT	CASSESGASGNTIYF
TRBV6-2/TRBV6-3	few	TRBJ2-7	.	TGTGCCAGCAGTTACCCGGGGGTTGGGGACAACTCCTACGAGCAGTACTTC	CASSYPGVGDNSYEQYF
TRBV5-1	few	TRBJ2-5	.	TGCGCCAGCAGCTCCGCTAATAGAGAGACCCAGTACTTC	CASSSANRETQYF
TRBV19	.	TRBJ1-2	.	TGTGCCAGTAGTTCATCCAGGCCATTCTATGGCTGCACCTTC	CASSSSRPFYGCTF
TRBV2	.	TRBJ2-5	.	TGTGCCAGCAGCTCCGGGGATACGCAGTACTTC	CASSSGDTQYF
TRBV2	many	TRBJ2-2	.	TGTGCCAGCTTGAGGGGGATCGGCACCGGGGAGCTGTTTTTT	CASLRGIGTGELFF
TRBV12-3/TRBV12-4	.	TRBJ2-7	TRBD1	TGTGCCAGCAGTTTAAGCGGTCTAGTGGGACAGGGAAACTACGAGCAGTACTTC	CASSLSGLVGQGNYEQYF
TRBV4-2	few	TRBJ1-6	.	TGTGCCAGCAGCCAAGATCCGGGACGGAATCATTCACCCCTCCACTTT	CASSQDPGRNHSPLHF
TRBV9	many	TRBJ2-7	TRBD1	TGTGCCAGCAGCGTAGGTGGACAGGGCGGCGAGCAGTACTTC	CASSVGGQGGEQYF
TRBV12-3/TRBV12-4	few	TRBJ2-5	TRBD2	TGTGCCAGCAGCCCGGGACTAGCGGGGGCCGCCGAATTGAGGGAGACCCAGTACTTC	CASSPGLAGAAELRETQYF
TRBV4-3	few	TRBJ1-2	.	TGCGCCAGCAGCCAACCACAGGGAGCGAGCTATGGCTACACCTTC	CASSQPQGASYGYTF
TRBV9	few	TRBJ2-6	.	TGTGCCAGTCGAAAAGGGGACGGGGCCTGGATCTCTGGGGCCAACGTCCTGACTTTC	CASRKGDGAWISGANVLTF
TRBV10-3	many	TRBJ1-6	.	TGTGCCATCAGTCACGAAACGGGACACAACAATAATTCACCCCTCCACTTT	CAISHETGHNNNSPLHF
TRBV9	.	TRBJ2-2	.	TGTGCCAGCAGGGAAGGGGGGGATTTCGGGGAGCTGTTTTTT	CASREGGDFGELFF
TRBV4-3	.	TRBJ2-7	.	TGCGCCAGCAGCCAAGCCCCGGGGTCAGGATACGAGCAGTACTTC	CASSQAPGSGYEQYF
TRBV20-1	few	TRBJ2-7	.	TGCAGTGCTAGAGATGACCTTAAAACCGAACAGGGACACTACGAGCAGTACTTC	CSARDDLKTEQGHYEQYF
TRBV14	.	TRBJ2-3	.	TGTGCCAGCAGCCAAGAAGCCGGCCAGCCCCAGTATTTT	CASSQEAGQPQYF
TRBV24-1	many	TRBJ1-6	.	TGTGCCACCAGTGCGGGCACAGGGAGTAATTCACCCCTCCACTTT	CATSAGTGSNSPLHF
TRBV2	many	TRBJ1-1	.	TGTGCCAGCAGTGATGGGGGCCTGAACACTGAAGCTTTCTTT	CASSDGGLNTEAFF
TRBV3-1	few	TRBJ1-1	.	TGTGCCAGCAGCCAAATGTCGGAGAACACTGAAGCTTTCTTT	CASSQMSENTEAFF
TRBV7-8	once	TRBJ1-1	TRBD1	TGTGCCAGCAGCTATTCACAGGGGGACACCTTCAGTTTCTTT	CASSYSQGDTFSFF
TRBV7-2	many	TRBJ1-1	.	TGTGCCAGCAGCTCCCAGGGAGAAGGGACGAACACTGAAGCTTTCTTT	CASSSQGEGTNTEAFF
TRBV4-3	.	TRBJ2-2	.	TGCGCCAGCAGCGAGCACACAGGTAGCGGCACCGGGGAGCTGCTTTTT	CASSEHTGSGTGELLF
TRBV11-3	few	TRBJ2-5	TRBD2	TGTGCCAGCAGCTTCGTAGCGGGGGGCCAAGCAGAGACCCAGTACTTC	CASSFVAGGQAETQYF
TRBV12-3/TRBV12-4	many	TRBJ1-2	.	TGTGCCAGCAGTTTGGCAGGGGCCGAGGGCTACACCTTC	CASSLAGAEGYTF
TRBV7-9	many	TRBJ1-4	.	TGTGCCAGCAGCTTTTCCCGACAGACAAATGAAAAACTGTTTTTT	CASSFSRQTNEKLFF
TRBV6-1	.	TRBJ2-6	.	TGTGCCAGCACCTCCGCCCAGCGGGCCAACGTCCTGACTTTC	CASTSAQRANVLTF
TRBV7-2	.	TRBJ1-2	.	TGTGCCAGCAGCCACGGAAGGACAAGTTATGGCTACACCTTC	CASSHGRTSYGYTF
TRBV28	.	TRBJ2-7	.	TGTGCCAGCAGTCGCCTGGATCTTGGCGAGCAGTACTTC	CASSRLDLGEQYF
TRBV10-3	.	TRBJ1-1	.	TGTGCCATCCACCAGGGTCTGGTGAACACTGAAGCTTTCTTT	CAIHQGLVNTEAFF
TRBV4-1	.	TRBJ2-7	.	TGCGCCCGCAGCCTCCGGGATGCTATATCCTACGAGCAGTACTTC	CARSLRDAISYEQYF
TRBV10-3	few	TRBJ2-5	TRBD1	TGTGCCATCAGCGGTTTACAGGGGTTCGTAGAGACCCAGTACTTC	CAISGLQGFVETQYF